The 24 T cell receptor beta chains listed next were all sequenced from one sample in a study of regulatory dendritic cells for organ transplantation. Data came from immunoSEQ multiplex PCR; TCRdb stores just in-frame clones and leaves some out. The data contain around 19,000 clones, 80% to 90% of them singletons. Their cognate antigens are unknown. Sorted T cells were CFSE-labeled and cultured roughly five days with allogeneic regulatory or mature dendritic cells at 1:10. The sample consisted of naive CD4+ T cells from blood cultured with regulatory dendritic cells. The subset denotes: CD45RA+ naive T cells. These receptors were taken from a human donor in good health.

This clone was found once. DNA for the CDR3: TGTGCCAGCAGGCGACGGGGACAGTTTGAAGATACGCAGTATTTT. It codes for CASRRRGQFEDTQYF. V and J are TRBV27 and TRBJ2-3; 7 nucleotides agree with TRBD1. The CDR3 has 15 amino acids. The ends lost 6 bases at V and 5 bases at J; junction bases unmatched: 11. Germline V gene lookup returns CDR1 MNHEY and CDR2 SMNVEV (reference sequence).

The rearrangement joins TRBV29-1 to TRBJ1-2; no definite D call. Trimming removed 4 bases from V and 3 bases from J, with 9 bases in between. The CDR3 is 12 residues long. Per germline, CDR1 SQVTM and CDR2 ANQGSEA. CDR3 sequence (DNA): TGCAGCGTTGTTTTCAGCTACTATGGCTACACCTTC. This encodes CSVVFSYYGYTF.

The CDR3 nucleotides are TGTGCCATCAGTGGCCAAGACCAAAATGAGCAGTTCTTC. Amino acids: CAISGQDQNEQFF. J is TRBJ2-1 and V is TRBV10-3, with D unresolved. CDR3 length: 13 residues. V was trimmed by 4 bases and J by 7 bases, leaving 11 bases between them. Germline V CDR1 and CDR2: ENHRY, SYGVKD.

CDR3 in DNA: TGTGCCAGCCGCCGGTATTTCTTGGGACTAGCCTCTCCCCATGAGCAGTTCTTC. It encodes CASRRYFLGLASPHEQFF. V and J are TRBV28 and TRBJ2-1; 9 bases align to TRBD2. The CDR3 runs 18 residues. The ends lost 8 bases at V and 8 bases at J; junction bases unmatched: 22. Germline V gives CDR1 MDHEN, CDR2 SYDVKM.

The V gene is TRBV6-5, the J gene TRBJ2-7; D is ambiguous. Trimming left V 6 bases short and J 5 bases short, with 8 bases between. Germline CDR1 MNHEY, CDR2 SVGAGI. The CDR3 has 11 amino acids. CDR3 in amino acids: CASSPANEQYF. The CDR3 region has the DNA TGTGCCAGCAGCCCCGCGAACGAGCAGTACTTC.

Comment on this clone: The junction departs from germline at one end; a sequencing error may be responsible. The DNA for the CDR3 is TGTGCGAGTAGGGTGAAAGCTTCCACAGATACGCAGTATTTT. It yields the protein CASRVKASTDTQYF. V usage is TRBV19 and J usage is TRBJ2-3; D uncertain. CDR1 and CDR2 (germline): LNHDA, SQIVND (reference sequence). The CDR3 is 14 residues long. Drawing the rest from reference TRBV19 and TRBJ2-3, the complete variable domain is DGGITQSPKYLFRKEGQNVTLSCEQNLNHDAMYWYRQDPGQGLRLIYYSQIVNDFQKGDIAEGYSVSREKKESFPLTVTSAQKNPTAFYLCASRVKASTDTQYFGPGTRLTVL.

V gene TRBV6-5 combines with J gene TRBJ1-2; 8 nucleotides line up with TRBD1. Germline trimming cut 10 bases from V and 7 bases from J; bases unmatched to any gene: 11. Germline CDR1 MNHEY, CDR2 SVGAGI. This CDR3 is 13 amino acids long. In DNA form, the CDR3 reads TGTGCCATAGCGGACAGGGCGTTCACTGGCTACACCTTC. Translation: CAIADRAFTGYTF.

V gene TRBV9 combines with J gene TRBJ1-2; D perhaps matches TRBD1 (5 bases). Germline V gene lookup returns CDR1 SGDLS and CDR2 YYNGEE. V lost 1 base and J lost 0, with 13 bases in between. The CDR3 has 16 residues. CDR3: CASSVRTGAANYGYTF. CDR3 nucleotides: TGTGCCAGCAGCGTACGAACCGGGGCCGCTAACTATGGCTACACCTTC.

This clone was counted once. V gene TRBV6-6 combines with J gene TRBJ2-2, with D maybe TRBD1 (5 bases). Between the trimmed V and J ends, which lost 0 bases and 1 base, there was a span of 9 bases. CDR1 is MNHNY and CDR2 is SVGAGI in the germline V gene (reference sequence). This CDR3 contains 16 residues. CDR3 sequence (DNA): TGTGCCAGCAGTTACTCGCGCCAGGGGAACACCGGGGAGCTGTTTTTT. It yields the protein CASSYSRQGNTGELFF.

The chain is built from TRBV6-1 and TRBJ1-1, with D possibly matching TRBD1 (5 bases). The CDR3 spans 14 residues. The germline V gene has CDR1 MNHNS and CDR2 SASEGT. V lost 4 bases to trimming and J lost 4 bases, with 13 bases between them. This CDR3 reads CASSAWGVGTEAFF. CDR3 DNA sequence: TGTGCCAGCAGTGCGTGGGGGGTGGGCACTGAAGCTTTCTTT.

This clone has just a few counts. This sequence joins TRBV4-2 and TRBJ2-2; D is undetermined. The CDR3 is 15 amino acids. CDR1 is LGHNA and CDR2 is YNFKEQ in the germline V gene. Trimming pared 0 bases from V and 3 bases from J, leaving 8 bases between. The CDR3 is CASSQDLRDTGELFF. The DNA of the CDR3 is TGTGCCAGCAGCCAAGATCTACGGGACACCGGGGAGCTGTTTTTT.

This rearrangement joins TRBV4-1 to TRBJ1-4, with D hard to call. The ends were cut back, 1 base at V and 6 bases at J, with 9 bases in the middle. Looked up from germline, CDR1 is MGHRA and CDR2 is YSYEKL. The CDR3 loop spans 14 amino acids. CDR3: CASSQVSGYEKLFF. CDR3 in DNA: TGCGCCAGCAGCCAAGTCTCGGGATATGAAAAACTGTTTTTT.

The chain has TRBV30 and TRBJ2-5; 7 bases align to TRBD2. The CDR3 totals 14 residues. The trim removed 4 bases at V and 4 bases at J, leaving 9 bases unmatched. Germline values: CDR1 GTSNPN, CDR2 SVGIG (reference sequence). CDR3 nucleotide sequence: TGTGCCTGGAATCTAAACGGGGGGAGAGAGACCCAGTACTTC. Translation gives CAWNLNGGRETQYF.

This clone was detected only once. The chain uses TRBV20-1 and TRBJ2-5, with D tentatively TRBD2 (6 bases). The CDR3 has 11 amino acids. CDR1 DFQATT and CDR2 SNEGSKA come from the germline V gene (reference sequence). V was cut by 3 bases and J by 5 bases, with 7 bases left in between. The CDR3 bases are TGCAGTGCTAGCGGGGGTGAGACCCAGTACTTC. This sequence encodes CSASGGETQYF.

The genes are TRBV27 and TRBJ1-1, with 9 bases identical to TRBD1. Germline CDR1 MNHEY, CDR2 SMNVEV (reference sequence). The V and J ends lost 5 bases and 1 base, in that order; junction bases with no gene match: 5. The CDR3 runs 15 residues. CDR3 DNA sequence: TGTGCCAGCAGTCCCTGGGGACAGGGGAACACTGAAGCTTTCTTT. This gives the protein CASSPWGQGNTEAFF.

This clone has only a few counts. V usage is TRBV18 and J usage is TRBJ1-2; a weak D match, TRBD1 (5 bases). The germline V gene encodes CDR1 KGHSH and CDR2 LQKENI. This CDR3 contains 15 residues. Trimming removed 2 bases from V and 3 bases from J, with 13 bases in between. CDR3 region: CASSPSADSDYGYTF. The CDR3 bases are TGTGCCAGCTCACCATCGGCCGACAGTGACTATGGCTACACCTTC.

The CDR3 protein is CASSPATRTLTLHF. The CDR3 DNA reads as TGTGCCAGCTCACCCGCCACTAGGACGCTGACCCTCCACTTT. The rearrangement uses TRBV18 and TRBJ1-6; D uncertain. V gave up 3 bases and J gave up 14 bases, with 17 bases separating them. This CDR3 comprises 14 residues. CDR1 is KGHSH, CDR2 LQKENI, per germline.

The chain carries TRBV28 and TRBJ2-7; 8 bases line up with TRBD2. Germline V lookup: CDR1 MDHEN, CDR2 SYDVKM. The CDR3 runs to 14 residues. V shed 5 bases and J 5 bases; nucleotides not matched to a gene: 8. CDR3 DNA: TGTGCCAGCAGTCTTAGGACTAGCAGCAACGAGCAGTACTTC. It yields the protein CASSLRTSSNEQYF. Complete variable domain (other parts from reference TRBV28 and TRBJ2-7): DVKVTQSSRYLVKRTGEKVFLECVQDMDHENMFWYRQDPGLGLRLIYFSYDVKMKEKGDIPEGYSVSREKKERFSLILESASTNQTSMYLCASSLRTSSNEQYFGPGTRLTVT.

This chain's CDR3 is CASSLDRDRVGGYTF. CDR3 in DNA: TGTGCCAGCAGCTTAGATAGGGACAGGGTCGGCGGCTACACCTTC. The chain is built from TRBV11-2 and TRBJ1-2, with 9 positions matching TRBD1. The V and J ends lost 0 bases and 8 bases, in that order; junction bases with no gene match: 7. Looked up from germline, CDR1 is SGHAT and CDR2 is FQNNGV. This CDR3 has 15 amino acids.

The rearrangement uses TRBV9 and TRBJ2-7, with D hard to call. CDR3 length equals 13 residues. V was pared by 0 bases and J by 5 bases, with 9 bases between. Germline V gene data show CDR1 as SGDLS and CDR2 as YYNGEE. Written as DNA, the CDR3 is TGTGCCAGCAGCGTAGGCAGGAACAACGAGCAGTACTTC. Amino acids: CASSVGRNNEQYF.

The V and J genes are TRBV14 and TRBJ2-6, with unresolved D. Germline lookup yields CDR1 SGHDN and CDR2 FVKESK. This CDR3 comprises 14 residues. Trimming left V 8 bases short and J 1 base short, with 9 bases between. CDR3 protein: CASSKGSGANVLTF. DNA for the CDR3: TGTGCCAGCTCAAAAGGGTCTGGGGCCAACGTCCTGACTTTC.

The count of this clone is one. The chain is built from TRBV14 and TRBJ1-2; 8 positions agree with TRBD1. J lost 0 bases, V lost 1 base, and 19 bases had no gene match. Per germline, CDR1 SGHDN and CDR2 FVKESK. CDR3 length: 21 amino acids. Here the CDR3 DNA reads TGTGCCAGCAGCCAAGGGACAGGGACATTCCGGCAGAAAAACGCTAACTATGGCTACACCTTC. This sequence encodes CASSQGTGTFRQKNANYGYTF.

The chain links TRBV4-2 to TRBJ2-5; 7 bases align to TRBD1. From germline, CDR1 is LGHNA and CDR2 YNFKEQ. The trim removed 0 bases at V and 6 bases at J, leaving 7 bases unmatched. The CDR3 is made up of 15 amino acids. The CDR3 sequence is CASSQDTQTGKTQYF. The CDR3 DNA sequence: TGTGCCAGCAGCCAAGATACCCAGACAGGGAAGACCCAGTACTTC.

The chain combines TRBV6-1 with TRBJ2-1; tentatively, D is TRBD2 (6 bases). The V end was cut by 1 base, the J end by 9 bases, with 10 bases between. The V gene's germline CDR1 is MNHNS and CDR2 SASEGT. The CDR3 runs to 13 residues. CDR3 in DNA: TGTGCCAGCAGTGAAGAAGGAGGGAGTGAGCAGTTCTTC. Amino acid sequence: CASSEEGGSEQFF.